This T cell receptor beta chain was sequenced for a study of shared clonotypes between healthy human individuals (dated by TCRdb to 2020 to 2021). In the study overall: The cohort comprised two women and a few men aged 18 to 49 years. To increase sequencing depth and limit assay-specific biases, different laboratories used diverse techniques to prepare libraries and sequence TCR repertoires. To estimate repertoire size and how much clonotypes are shared between individuals, the study performed deep sequencing of blood TCR repertoires from a few healthy adults. For each donor, CD4 naive and CD4 memory were each given three plates, CD8 naive was given two plates, and CD8 memory was given one plate. Between about 0.9 and 8.9 billion PBMCs per donor were obtained by leukapheresis.

CD8 naive samples were obtained by positive selection for CCR7 among CD45RO-negative cells, yielding a CD45RA+CCR7+ population from which TemRA cells were excluded. Healthy HIV-negative adults with no recently reported acute infections or vaccinations were included as donors. Every donor was a Caucasian adult residing in Nashville, Tennessee, USA. Blood was collected by leukapheresis, and PBMCs were isolated by Ficoll-Histopaque density gradient centrifugation and then cryopreserved in liquid nitrogen vapor phase. Analytical flow cytometry was used to check the purity and quantity of every magnetically sorted T cell population. Genomic DNA was isolated from each sorted fraction and quantified by UV absorbance on a Nanodrop 2000c. Points on this clone: This clone's antigen is unknown. No base-level quality is on record; no much larger clone is a single base apart.

A distance of 13 bases separates the germline ends of V and J, which lose 2 bases and 0 bases respectively. The CDR3, from cysteine to phenylalanine, totals 16 residues. Only the CDR3 region is kept as DNA, spanning 48 bases read in frame from base 1. CDR1 and CDR2 (MGHRA, YSYEKL) derive from the germline V gene. TCR CDR3 regions were amplified from genomic DNA by multiplex PCR using the deep immunoSEQ assay. Extracted genomic DNA from each cell subset was distributed evenly across all wells of several immunoSEQ 96-well plates, and each plate was treated as a replicate. For sorted subsets, approximately 190 ng of genomic DNA, equivalent to some 30,000 T cell genomes, went into each replicate PCR. Purified libraries were measured with a Qubit 3.0 fluorometer, size-checked on a Bioanalyzer 2100, and measured again with the KAPA Library Quantification kit. Each immunoSEQ 96-well plate was sequenced on its own single-read 150-cycle Illumina NextSeq 550 flow cell. The original methods were these. Because the immunoSEQ output included only junctional sequences and no quality scores, the filtering could not be the same as the filtering used for full-length reads. Sequences were annotated with PyIR, a Python wrapper for IgBLAST v1.9, and V/J genes and CDR3 were assigned using IMGT germline references. Reads with weak V/J assignments (E-value above 1e-6), missing CDR3, stop codons, out-of-frame junctions, or ambiguous translated residues were removed. A V3J clonotype was defined by an identical inferred V gene, J gene, and CDR3 amino acid sequence. The percentage overlap between two repertoires was calculated by dividing the number of shared unique clonotypes by the size of the smaller repertoire. RTK rarefaction, the Chao1 estimator, and Recon v2.1 estimates of unobserved clonotypes were used to assess repertoire richness. OLGA was used to compute generation probabilities for all TCRbeta clonotypes that the gDNA method yielded from a handful of donors. TCRdb carries this immuneACCESS record with in-frame sequences only. Its versions omit some clonotypes, under half of them owing to an unresolved V gene in the studies checked, with the rest unexplained. V, J and clone size derive from that table, while D and trimming were established from the DNA sequence. The sample yields about 2.2 million clones; approximately 92% were counted once. The ten largest clones add up to approximately 1.7% of the sample.

Study-wide findings and limitations: Only blood was sampled, and tissue TCR repertoires likely differ from those in blood. Pairwise subsampling led to the expectation that sequencing depth would affect the degree of clonotype sharing among donors. Because the study included a small number of donors, the genetic and exposure-history diversity represented was limited. Incomplete sequencing was indicated by rarefaction of sorted-subset datasets, despite the large sequencing depth. When several donors were compared, the shared fraction of clonotypes was around 5.1% for naive CD4, over 3% for naive CD8, more than 2% for memory CD4, and 0.4% for memory CD8. Naive subsets generally had larger estimated clonotype richness than memory subsets did. Compared with non-shared clonotypes, the clonotypes found in all four sorted-subset donors had higher generation probabilities.

This sequence originates from a man aged 18 to 30 in good health. Some clones in this sample may be carry-over from other donors' samples. Sequenced sample: naive CD8+ T cells from PBMCs. Sample cell subset or site, as interpreted from the label and publication: CD45RA+CCR7+. This chain is built from TRBV4-1 and TRBJ2-5; TRBD1 is possibly the D segment (5 matching bases). The CDR3 reads as follows: CASSQKTTVNQETQYF. The DNA is TGCGCCAGCAGCCAAAAAACGACAGTGAACCAAGAGACCCAGTACTTC.